This T cell receptor (beta chain) was observed in a study of shared clonotypes between healthy human individuals. Profiled with immunoSEQ multiplex PCR; TCRdb holds only in-frame clones, not every one. The sample shows about 680,000 clones, 73% of them seen only once. Of note for this clone: Its target is unknown.

Looked up from germline, CDR1 is SGHTA and CDR2 is FQGNSA. The CDR3 runs to 15 residues. The V segment lost 2 bases and the J segment 1 base; nucleotides outside the gene matches: 4. Study-wide findings and caveats: In the sorted subsets, rarefaction showed sequencing was incomplete despite large depth. The generation probabilities recorded for non-shared clonotypes fell below those of clonotypes shared by all four donors.

CD45RA+ naive and CD45RA-negative memory subsets were separated from CD4+ cells. The sequencing sample was made of memory CD4+ T cells sorted from blood. Sample subset: CD45RA-negative fraction. The chain is built from TRBV7-2 and TRBJ1-2; 7 bases map to TRBD1. The TCR originated in a woman between 25 and 40 years old in good health. CDR3 in DNA: TGTGCCAGCAGCTTATGGGACAGAAGTAACTATGGCTACACCTTC. As protein: CASSLWDRSNYGYTF.